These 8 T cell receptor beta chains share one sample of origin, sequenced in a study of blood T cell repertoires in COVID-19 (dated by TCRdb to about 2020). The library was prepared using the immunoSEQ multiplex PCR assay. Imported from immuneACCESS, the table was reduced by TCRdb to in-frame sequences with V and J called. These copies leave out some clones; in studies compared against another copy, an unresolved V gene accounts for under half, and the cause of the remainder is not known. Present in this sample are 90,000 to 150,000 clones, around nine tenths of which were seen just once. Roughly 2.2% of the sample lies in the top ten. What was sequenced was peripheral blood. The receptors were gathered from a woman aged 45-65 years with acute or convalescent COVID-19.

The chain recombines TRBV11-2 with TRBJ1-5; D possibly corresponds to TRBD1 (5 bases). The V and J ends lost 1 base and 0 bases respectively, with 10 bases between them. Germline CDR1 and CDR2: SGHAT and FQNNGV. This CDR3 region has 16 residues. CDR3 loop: CASSLGQPHSNQPQHF. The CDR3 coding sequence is TGTGCCAGCAGCTTAGGACAGCCCCATAGCAATCAGCCCCAGCATTTT.

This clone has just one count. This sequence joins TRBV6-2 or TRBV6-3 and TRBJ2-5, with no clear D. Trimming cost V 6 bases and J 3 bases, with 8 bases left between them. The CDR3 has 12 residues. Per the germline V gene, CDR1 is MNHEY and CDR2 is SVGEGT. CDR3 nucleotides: TGTGCCAGCAGCCACGCGGAAGAGACCCAGTACTTC. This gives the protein CASSHAEETQYF.

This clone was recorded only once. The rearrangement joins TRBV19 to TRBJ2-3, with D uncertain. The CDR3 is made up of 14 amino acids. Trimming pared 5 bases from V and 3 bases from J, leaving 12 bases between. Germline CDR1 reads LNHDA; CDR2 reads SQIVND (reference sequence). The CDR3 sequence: CASSENLWTDTQYF. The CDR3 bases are TGTGCCAGTAGTGAGAATCTGTGGACAGATACGCAGTATTTT.

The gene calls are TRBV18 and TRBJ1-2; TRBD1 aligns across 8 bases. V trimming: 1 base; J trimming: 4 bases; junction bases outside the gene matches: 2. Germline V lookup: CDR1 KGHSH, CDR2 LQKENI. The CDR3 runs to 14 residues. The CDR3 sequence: CASSPLQGAYGYTF. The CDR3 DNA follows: TGTGCCAGCTCACCACTTCAGGGGGCCTATGGCTACACCTTC.

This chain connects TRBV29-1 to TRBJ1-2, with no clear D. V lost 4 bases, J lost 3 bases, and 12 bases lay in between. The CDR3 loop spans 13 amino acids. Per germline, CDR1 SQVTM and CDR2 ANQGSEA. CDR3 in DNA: TGCAGCGTTGTAGGTGGGCCCCACTATGGCTACACCTTC. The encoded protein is CSVVGGPHYGYTF.

CDR3 loop: CASSTTGGNTIYF. The CDR3 DNA reads TGTGCCAGTAGTACGACAGGGGGAAACACCATATATTTT. The chain recombines TRBV19 with TRBJ1-3; 7 nucleotides match TRBD1. CDR1 and CDR2 (germline): LNHDA, SQIVND (reference sequence). CDR3 length: 13 amino acids. Trimming took 4 bases from V and 4 from J; bases not matched to a gene: 1.

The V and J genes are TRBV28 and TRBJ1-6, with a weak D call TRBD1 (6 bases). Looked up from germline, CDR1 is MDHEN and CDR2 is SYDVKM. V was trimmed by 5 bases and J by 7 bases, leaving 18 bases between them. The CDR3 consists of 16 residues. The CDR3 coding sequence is TGTGCCAGCAGTCCCTACTCAGGGGTGCCCAATTCACCCCTCCACTTT. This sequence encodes CASSPYSGVPNSPLHF.

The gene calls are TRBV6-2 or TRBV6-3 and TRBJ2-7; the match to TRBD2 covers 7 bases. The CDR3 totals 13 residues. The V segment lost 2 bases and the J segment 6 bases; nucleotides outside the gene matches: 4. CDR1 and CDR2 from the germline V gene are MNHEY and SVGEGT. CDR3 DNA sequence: TGTGCCAGCAGTTACGGACTAGTCTCCGAGCAGTACTTC. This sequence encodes CASSYGLVSEQYF.